Listed below are T cell receptor beta chains from one sample, sequenced in a study of cytomegalovirus exposure and HLA in healthy donors. Using immunoSEQ multiplex PCR, the repertoire was profiled, and TCRdb retains in-frame clones only, with some absent. The sample has over 100,000 clones; approximately 80% are singletons. Sequencing was performed on PBMCs. The source of these receptors is a woman between 18 and 30 years old in good health and CMV-seropositive. Each CDR3 is given with its conserved first and last residue. The D gene is left open where the match is weak. Expanded clones are given a class, and other clones once, few, many or no size at all.

j_gene	d_gene	v_gene	abundance	CDR3aa	CDR3nt
TRBJ2-7	NA	TRBV7-9	NA	CASLGQSDYEQYF	TGTGCCAGCTTAGGACAGAGCGACTACGAGCAGTACTTC
TRBJ2-5	NA	TRBV14	NA	CASSYRTVQETQYF	TGTGCCAGCAGCTATCGGACAGTCCAAGAGACCCAGTACTTC
TRBJ2-2	NA	TRBV6-6	NA	CASSYGAGAVGELFF	TGTGCCAGCAGTTACGGGGCGGGGGCGGTCGGGGAGCTGTTTTTT
TRBJ1-1	TRBD1	TRBV11-2	NA	CASSLDTGGRSEAFF	TGTGCCAGCAGCTTAGACACAGGGGGCCGTTCTGAAGCTTTCTTT
TRBJ2-7	TRBD2	TRBV19	NA	CASSRTSGLSYEQYF	TGTGCCAGTAGTAGGACTAGCGGACTCTCCTACGAGCAGTACTTC
TRBJ2-7	TRBD1	TRBV27	once	CASSSTGTGAYEQYF	TGTGCCAGCAGTTCGACCGGAACAGGGGCCTACGAGCAGTACTTC
TRBJ2-7	TRBD1	TRBV2	NA	CASSVRRGPYEQYF	TGTGCCAGCAGTGTTCGCAGGGGGCCCTACGAGCAGTACTTC
TRBJ2-3	TRBD2	TRBV6-5	NA	CASSPNIAGDTQYF	TGTGCCAGCAGTCCCAACATAGCGGGAGATACGCAGTATTTT
TRBJ2-3	NA	TRBV10-3	NA	CASSARGATDTQYF	TGTGCCTCCTCAGCCAGGGGGGCCACAGATACGCAGTATTTT
TRBJ2-7	NA	TRBV6-5	NA	CASSGLAYEQYF	TGTGCCAGCAGTGGACTTGCTTACGAGCAGTACTTC
TRBJ2-5	TRBD2	TRBV12-5	once	CASGPPRAGGRETQYF	TGTGCTAGTGGTCCACCCAGGGCGGGGGGGCGTGAGACCCAGTACTTC
TRBJ1-2	NA	TRBV5-1	NA	CASSSGAYYGYTF	TGCGCCAGCAGCTCAGGGGCCTACTATGGCTACACCTTC
TRBJ1-2	NA	TRBV5-1	NA	CASSLGQNYGYTF	TGCGCCAGCAGCTTGGGACAAAACTATGGCTACACCTTC
TRBJ2-5	NA	TRBV5-5	NA	CASSLATGTETQYF	TGTGCCAGCAGCTTGGCTACAGGCACGGAGACCCAGTACTTC
TRBJ1-5	TRBD1	TRBV6-1	NA	CASSDQGGNQPQHF	TGTGCCAGCAGTGATCAGGGGGGCAATCAGCCCCAGCATTTT
TRBJ2-2	TRBD2	TRBV9	NA	CASTERGNTGELFF	TGTGCCAGCACCGAGCGGGGAAACACCGGGGAGCTGTTTTTT
TRBJ2-5	TRBD1	TRBV7-8	NA	CASTSGGTGTQETQYF	TGTGCCAGCACCAGCGGTGGGACAGGGACCCAAGAGACCCAGTACTTC
TRBJ1-4	NA	TRBV4-1	NA	CASSHYAREGEKLFF	TGCGCCAGTAGCCACTATGCCAGGGAAGGTGAAAAACTGTTTTTT
TRBJ2-2	TRBD2	TRBV2	NA	CASSEYGGLAGGPTGELFF	TGTGCCAGCAGTGAATATGGGGGACTAGCGGGGGGGCCCACCGGGGAGCTGTTTTTT
TRBJ1-1	NA	TRBV6-6	NA	CASSSSWTEPEAFF	TGTGCCAGCAGTTCCTCGTGGACAGAACCTGAAGCTTTCTTT
TRBJ2-3	TRBD2	TRBV27	NA	CASRSLAGVTDTQYF	TGTGCCAGCAGGTCACTAGCGGGGGTGACAGATACGCAGTATTTT
TRBJ2-3	TRBD1	TRBV9	NA	CASSVGGGADADTQYF	TGTGCCAGCAGCGTAGGAGGGGGCGCGGATGCAGATACGCAGTATTTT
TRBJ2-5	NA	TRBV20-1	NA	CSASGGQAQYF	TGCAGTGCATCGGGGGGCCAGGCCCAGTACTTC
TRBJ1-2	NA	TRBV9	NA	CASRGNREGYTF	TGTGCCAGCAGGGGGAACAGGGAGGGCTACACCTTC
TRBJ2-2	NA	TRBV5-4	NA	CASSRANTGELFF	TGTGCCAGCAGCAGAGCCAACACCGGGGAGCTGTTTTTT
TRBJ2-3	TRBD2	TRBV25-1	few	CASSESQSLAGSDTQYF	TGTGCCAGCAGTGAATCACAATCACTAGCGGGATCGGATACGCAGTATTTT
TRBJ2-1	TRBD1	TRBV28	NA	CVSSFTGVGNEQFF	TGTGTCAGCAGTTTCACAGGGGTGGGCAATGAGCAGTTCTTC
TRBJ2-1	TRBD2	TRBV6-1	once	CASSERGLAGGYNEQFF	TGTGCCAGCAGTGAAAGGGGCCTAGCGGGGGGATACAATGAGCAGTTCTTC
TRBJ1-2	NA	TRBV7-9	NA	CASSSDTFYGYTF	TGTGCCAGCAGCTCGGACACGTTCTATGGCTACACCTTC
TRBJ1-1	NA	TRBV5-1	NA	CASSSTGNTEAFF	TGCGCCAGCAGCTCAACAGGGAACACTGAAGCTTTCTTT
TRBJ2-7	TRBD1	TRBV2	NA	CASSEEGDRGVYEQYF	TGTGCCAGCAGTGAAGAGGGGGACAGGGGGGTTTACGAGCAGTACTTC
TRBJ2-2	TRBD2	TRBV7-2	NA	CASSAGLAGVPGELFF	TGTGCCAGCAGCGCCGGACTAGCGGGGGTGCCCGGGGAGCTGTTTTTT
TRBJ1-1	TRBD1	TRBV5-4	NA	CASSFPGTANTEAFF	TGTGCCAGCAGCTTCCCCGGGACAGCTAACACTGAAGCTTTCTTT
TRBJ2-5	TRBD2	TRBV19	NA	CASSMASGGQETQYF	TGTGCCAGTAGTATGGCTAGCGGGGGCCAAGAGACCCAGTACTTC
TRBJ1-3	NA	TRBV10-2	NA	CASSQGSGNTIYF	TGCGCCAGCAGCCAGGGGTCTGGAAACACCATATATTTT
TRBJ2-1	NA	TRBV6-5	NA	CASSYANGGNEQFF	TGTGCCAGCAGTTACGCTAACGGGGGAAATGAGCAGTTCTTC
TRBJ1-6	NA	TRBV21-1	NA	CAIHQNPWGGEKDSPLHF	TGTGCCATCCACCAAAATCCTTGGGGGGGGGAAAAGGACTCACCCCTCCACTTT
TRBJ1-4	NA	TRBV6-5	NA	CASASAGLREKLFF	TGTGCCAGCGCCTCAGCGGGGCTCCGTGAAAAACTGTTTTTT
TRBJ2-2	TRBD2	TRBV2	once	CATTSGGAAGELFF	TGTGCCACTACTAGCGGGGGGGCGGCCGGGGAGCTGTTTTTT
TRBJ1-5	TRBD1	TRBV25-1	NA	CASSVGTGRGNQPQHF	TGTGCCAGCAGTGTAGGGACAGGGAGGGGGAACCAGCCCCAGCATTTT
TRBJ1-4	NA	TRBV6-1	NA	CASSEGAGVWKKLFF	TGTGCCAGCAGCGAAGGTGCAGGGGTTTGGAAAAAACTGTTTTTT
TRBJ2-7	TRBD1	TRBV28	NA	CASSRTTGSTREQYF	TGTGCCAGCAGCCGCACGACAGGGTCAACGCGGGAGCAGTACTTC
TRBJ1-4	NA	TRBV6-6	NA	CASRREEKLFF	TGTGCCAGCCGGAGGGAGGAAAAACTGTTTTTT
TRBJ1-4	NA	TRBV30	NA	CAWEEGGVGEKLFF	TGTGCCTGGGAGGAGGGGGGGGTAGGCGAAAAACTGTTTTTT
TRBJ2-3	TRBD2	TRBV18	once	CASSPLASGGRTDTQYF	TGTGCCAGCTCACCACTCGCTAGCGGGGGGCGCACAGATACGCAGTATTTT
TRBJ2-2	NA	TRBV4-1	NA	CASSQAPDSGDTGELFF	TGCGCCAGCAGCCAAGCCCCGGACAGCGGCGACACCGGGGAGCTGTTTTTT
TRBJ1-6	NA	TRBV9	NA	CASSAGGSSYNSPLHF	TGTGCCAGCAGCGCGGGGGGATCATCCTATAATTCACCCCTCCACTTT
TRBJ2-7	TRBD2	TRBV19	NA	CASSPSGGAYEQYF	TGTGCCAGTAGTCCTAGCGGGGGAGCGTACGAGCAGTACTTC
TRBJ2-1	NA	TRBV5-6	NA	CASSLDGYNEQFF	TGTGCCAGCAGCTTGGACGGCTACAATGAGCAGTTCTTC
TRBJ2-1	TRBD2	TRBV4-1	NA	CASRIFFPGLAGGPGNEQFF	TGCGCCAGCAGAATCTTTTTCCCGGGACTAGCGGGGGGGCCGGGCAATGAGCAGTTCTTC
TRBJ2-3	TRBD2	TRBV7-2	NA	CASSVGLAGVTDTQYF	TGTGCCAGCAGCGTGGGACTAGCGGGGGTAACAGATACGCAGTATTTT
TRBJ2-7	NA	TRBV6-5	NA	CASSYGTDVGEQYF	TGTGCCAGCAGTTACGGGACTGATGTCGGCGAGCAGTACTTC
TRBJ2-7	TRBD2	TRBV30	NA	CAWNGREVGSYEQYF	TGTGCCTGGAACGGGAGGGAGGTCGGGTCCTACGAGCAGTACTTC
TRBJ2-6	TRBD2	TRBV27	NA	CASSLIAGGDVLTF	TGTGCCAGCAGTTTAATAGCGGGGGGTGACGTCCTGACTTTC